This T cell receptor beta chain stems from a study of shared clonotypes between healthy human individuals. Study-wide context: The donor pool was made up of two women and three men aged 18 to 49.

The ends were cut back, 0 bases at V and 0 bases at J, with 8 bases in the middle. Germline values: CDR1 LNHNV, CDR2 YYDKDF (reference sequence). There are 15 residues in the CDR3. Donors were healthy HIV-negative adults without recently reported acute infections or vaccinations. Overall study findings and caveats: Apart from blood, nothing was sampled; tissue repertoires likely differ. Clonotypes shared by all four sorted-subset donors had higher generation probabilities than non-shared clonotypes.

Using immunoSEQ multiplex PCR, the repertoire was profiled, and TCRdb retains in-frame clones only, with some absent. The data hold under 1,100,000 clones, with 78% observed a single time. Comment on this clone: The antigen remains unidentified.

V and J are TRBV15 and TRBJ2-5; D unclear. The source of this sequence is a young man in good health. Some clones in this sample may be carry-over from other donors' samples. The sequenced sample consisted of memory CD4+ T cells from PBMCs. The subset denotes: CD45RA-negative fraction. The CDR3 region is CATSRDSVYQETQYF. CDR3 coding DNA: TGTGCCACCAGCAGAGATTCTGTGTACCAAGAGACCCAGTACTTC.